These T cell receptor beta chains were read from a single sample in a study of blood T cells in healthy people across ages. One entry per CDR3 protein results from TCRdb running MiXCR on the 5' RACE reads. This sample yields hundreds of thousands of distinct CDR3 sequences, of which about 56% are seen a single time; roughly 26% belongs to the top ten. Input material: blood. All receptors derive from a man between 40 and 49 years old in good health. Each CDR3 is given with its conserved first and last residue. The D gene is left open where the match is weak. The listing skips clone size in some rows; elsewhere it reads once, few, many or a size class.

abundance	d_gene	v_gene	j_gene	CDR3nt	CDR3aa
.	.	TRBV28	TRBJ2-1	TGTGCCAGCACCAGCCCCAGGGGTTCAGATGAGCAGTTCTTC	CASTSPRGSDEQFF
few	.	TRBV2	TRBJ2-3	TGTGCCAGCAAACCCATGGGGCCAGATACGCAGTATTTT	CASKPMGPDTQYF
once	TRBD1	TRBV5-1	TRBJ2-3	TGCGCCAGCAGCTTGTTCGGGACAGGGACAGATACGCAGTATTTT	CASSLFGTGTDTQYF
.	.	TRBV7-8	TRBJ2-4	TGTGCCAGCAGCTTAGGGGCGGGTACAGGAGCGGACATTCAGTACTTC	CASSLGAGTGADIQYF
few	.	TRBV30	TRBJ1-4	TGTGCCTGGAGAGGTCCGGCCAGGGATGAAAAACTGTTTTTT	CAWRGPARDEKLFF
.	.	TRBV6-1	TRBJ2-3	TGTGCCAGCAGTGATTGGGGGGCATCAGATACGCAGTATTTT	CASSDWGASDTQYF
.	.	TRBV24-1	TRBJ2-5	TGTGCCACCAGTGCCGCGGAGTACCAAGAGACCCAGTACTTC	CATSAAEYQETQYF
.	TRBD1	TRBV15	TRBJ1-1	TGTGCCACCAGCAGACAACCCCACAGGGGGCCCGTTGAAGCTTTCTTT	CATSRQPHRGPVEAFF
few	TRBD1	TRBV5-5	TRBJ1-2	TGTGCCAGCAGCCCCGGACAGGCGACACGACTCTATGGCTACACCTTC	CASSPGQATRLYGYTF
.	TRBD1	TRBV6-2/TRBV6-3	TRBJ2-1	TGTGCCAGCAGTTACTCGATTTTTATTGGACAGGCCAAACACCTTGTCAAGCAGTTCTTC	CASSYSIFIGQAKHLVKQFF
.	.	TRBV12-3/TRBV12-4	TRBJ2-1	TGTGCCAGCATCACCCCGCTAGGCAATGAGCAGTTCTTC	CASITPLGNEQFF